What follows is one T cell receptor (beta chain) and its context. The sample comes from a study of cytomegalovirus exposure and HLA in healthy donors. The CDR3 is 16 amino acids. Trimming cost V 2 bases and J 5 bases; bases outside gene matches: 11. Germline lookup yields CDR1 MNHEY and CDR2 SMNVEV (reference sequence). Repertoires were generated with immunoSEQ multiplex PCR, while TCRdb's copy carries only in-frame clones and drops some. In the table there are about 220,000 clones, 90% to 95% of which are singletons. Sequencing was performed on PBMCs. This TCR was sampled from a woman under 30 in good health and CMV-seronegative. The rearrangement links TRBV27 to TRBJ2-5, with 7 bases lining up with TRBD2. CDR3 loop: CASSLGGRAVEETQYF. CDR3 coding DNA: TGTGCCAGCAGTTTAGGAGGGAGGGCCGTTGAGGAGACCCAGTACTTC.